This T cell receptor (beta chain) is drawn from a study of T cells after yellow fever vaccination. This CDR3 region has 18 residues. V trimming: 5 bases; J trimming: 7 bases; junction bases outside the gene matches: 18. The germline V gene encodes CDR1 DFQATT and CDR2 SNEGSKA (reference sequence). TCRdb analysed the 5' RACE reads with MiXCR anew, one entry per CDR3 protein. This sample has some 600,000 distinct CDR3 sequences, with approximately 13% found just once. This sequence joins TRBV20-1 and TRBJ2-1; the match to TRBD2 covers 12 bases. This TCR derives from a man aged 25-40 years who received the YFV17D yellow fever vaccine. The source material was PBMCs, sampled on the day of the yellow fever booster vaccination. The CDR3 DNA reads as TGCAGTGCTCGGGGACGTAAGATTACCGGGACTAGCGGGAATGAGCAGTTCTTC. Translated, it gives CSARGRKITGTSGNEQFF.